This passage covers 17 T cell receptor beta chains from one sample sequenced in a study of identical twins. TCRdb used MiXCR to reprocess the 5' RACE reads, holding one entry per CDR3 protein. The sample includes around 670,000 distinct CDR3 sequences, over 5% of them seen just once. Sequenced: naive T cells sorted from blood. These receptors all come from a young man in good health.

This clonotype was recorded at least ten times. The rearrangement joins TRBV4-1 to TRBJ2-4, with a tentative D call TRBD2 (5 bases). In germline, CDR1 is MGHRA, CDR2 YSYEKL. The V and J ends lost 2 bases and 8 bases respectively, with 19 bases between them. This CDR3 is built from 16 residues. CDR3 amino acids: CASSQPGVARWDIQYF. The CDR3 nucleotides read TGCGCCAGCAGCCAACCCGGGGTGGCACGGTGGGACATTCAGTACTTC.

This clonotype came up many times. The chain links TRBV24-1 to TRBJ2-3; 8 bases line up with TRBD2. The germline gives CDR1 KGHDR, CDR2 SFDVKD. V lost 6 bases to trimming and J lost 6 bases; unmatched junction nucleotides: 10. The CDR3 extends over 15 amino acids. CDR3 protein: CATSNPAGGRDTQYF. For the CDR3, the DNA is TGTGCCACCAGTAATCCGGCGGGGGGAAGGGATACGCAGTATTTT.

This clonotype was counted between two and nine times. The chain has TRBV14 and TRBJ2-2, with 10 bases that match TRBD1. Germline V lookup: CDR1 SGHDN, CDR2 FVKESK. CDR3 length: 15 amino acids. V lost 3 bases to trimming and J lost 4 bases; unmatched junction nucleotides: 2. CDR3 sequence reads: CASSHWDRGTGELFF. The CDR3 DNA is TGTGCCAGCAGCCACTGGGACAGGGGCACCGGGGAGCTGTTTTTT.

V is TRBV5-1 and J is TRBJ1-2, with D unclear. From germline, CDR1 is SGHRS and CDR2 YFSETQ. V dropped 0 bases and J dropped 7 bases, with 22 bases sitting between them. This CDR3 region has 17 residues. The CDR3 here is CASSLEGNNLEGGGYTF. The CDR3 DNA reads as TGCGCCAGCAGCTTGGAGGGAAATAACCTCGAGGGAGGTGGCTACACCTTC.

A note on this clonotype: This may be a read error: a much more frequent sequence differs by one nucleotide. The chain links TRBV20-1 to TRBJ1-1; possibly TRBD1 for D (5 bases). The germline V gene has CDR1 DFQATT and CDR2 SNEGSKA (reference sequence). The CDR3 consists of 12 residues. CDR3 in amino acids: CSARPRGTEACF. In nucleotides, the CDR3 is TGCAGTGCTAGACCGAGGGGCACTGAAGCTTGCTTT.

This clonotype was detected many times. The rearrangement uses TRBV20-1 and TRBJ2-5; no clear D. CDR1 and CDR2 from the germline V gene are DFQATT and SNEGSKA (reference sequence). The germline V and J ends were trimmed by 4 bases and 5 bases, with 8 bases remaining between them. This CDR3 is built from 11 residues. The CDR3 loop reads CSANRRETQYF. The CDR3 DNA sequence: TGCAGTGCTAACCGGCGGGAGACCCAGTACTTC.

This clonotype showed up just a few times. The chain carries TRBV6-2 or TRBV6-3 and TRBJ2-5; weak D call: TRBD1 (6 bases). V was pared by 5 bases and J by 0 bases, with 16 bases between. This CDR3 has 16 amino acids. The germline V gene encodes CDR1 MNHEY and CDR2 SVGEGT. This chain's CDR3 is CASSRDLTGYQETQYF. The CDR3 nucleotides are TGTGCCAGCAGTCGCGACTTGACAGGCTACCAAGAGACCCAGTACTTC.

This clonotype was detected many times. The chain is built from TRBV12-3 or TRBV12-4 and TRBJ2-1; D gene unclear. The CDR3 contains 12 residues. V was shortened by 6 bases and J by 10 bases, with 13 bases between the two germline ends. CDR3: CASRNGIHEQFF. CDR3 DNA sequence: TGTGCCAGCAGAAATGGGATCCACGAGCAGTTCTTC.

The chain couples TRBV2 to TRBJ2-7; 7 bases fit TRBD2. The CDR3 runs to 14 residues. J was trimmed by 0 bases and V by 6 bases; bases with no gene match: 5. Germline V CDR1 and CDR2: SNHLY, FYNNEI. CDR3 sequence: CASRETSPSYEQYF. The CDR3 DNA sequence: TGTGCCAGCAGGGAGACTAGCCCCTCCTACGAGCAGTACTTC.

The chain has TRBV29-1 and TRBJ1-2, with TRBD1 matching 10 bases. V trimming: 3 bases; J trimming: 6 bases; junction bases outside the gene matches: 1. The CDR3 has 12 residues. The germline V gene encodes CDR1 SQVTM and CDR2 ANQGSEA. The CDR3 reads CSVEGTGDGYTF. DNA of the CDR3: TGCAGCGTTGAGGGGACAGGGGATGGCTACACCTTC.

This clonotype was found many times. The rearrangement uses TRBV20-1 and TRBJ2-3; perhaps TRBD1 as D (6 bases). The CDR3 consists of 11 residues. Germline V gene sequence: CDR1 DFQATT, CDR2 SNEGSKA (reference sequence). The ends were cut back, 6 bases at V and 14 bases at J, with 18 bases in the middle. CDR3 amino acids: CSASLGASRYF. CDR3 in DNA: TGCAGTGCATCTCTGGGGGCGTCTCGGTATTTT.

The sample holds many counts of this clonotype. CDR3 DNA sequence: TGTGCCAGCAGTTTAGGCCGGGGGGGCACTGAAGCTTTCTTT. Protein: CASSLGRGGTEAFF. This rearrangement joins TRBV12-3 or TRBV12-4 to TRBJ1-1, with D possibly matching TRBD1 (5 bases). Trimming pared 1 base from V and 4 bases from J, leaving 10 bases between. The CDR3 has 14 residues.

This clonotype was seen only a few times. The chain combines TRBV18 with TRBJ2-2; D is tentatively TRBD1 or TRBD2 (6 bases each). Germline CDR1 is KGHSH and CDR2 is LQKENI. The CDR3 extends over 17 amino acids. Deletions cut 2 bases from V and 0 bases from J, with 13 bases between. The CDR3 loop is CASSPRGVAANTGELFF. DNA for the CDR3: TGTGCCAGCTCACCAAGGGGGGTAGCAGCGAACACCGGGGAGCTGTTTTTT.

This clonotype was detected only a few times. The CDR3 is CSASAAGGDQPQHF. The CDR3 DNA sequence: TGCAGTGCTAGTGCGGCAGGGGGCGATCAGCCCCAGCATTTT. The rearrangement links TRBV20-1 to TRBJ1-5; 8 bases align to TRBD1. This CDR3 is built from 14 residues. Trimming took 3 bases from V and 5 from J; bases not matched to a gene: 6. The germline V gene encodes CDR1 DFQATT and CDR2 SNEGSKA (reference sequence).

The chain combines TRBV27 with TRBJ2-7; TRBD2 matches 7 bases. The J segment lost 1 base and the V segment lost 6 bases, leaving 12 bases of the junction unmatched. The CDR3 loop spans 16 amino acids. The germline CDR1 and CDR2 sequences are MNHEY and SMNVEV (reference sequence). The CDR3 region has the DNA TGTGCCAGCAGCGGGGTTGCGGGAGCGGGTTCCTACGAGCAGTACGTC. Translation: CASSGVAGAGSYEQYV.

This clonotype was recorded many times. This chain joins TRBV7-2 and TRBJ2-3; 9 positions match TRBD2. Germline V lookup: CDR1 SGHTA, CDR2 FQGNSA. This CDR3 is 16 amino acids long. V lost 3 bases to trimming and J lost 2 bases; unmatched junction nucleotides: 6. CDR3 residues: CASSFPAGGPTDTQYF. CDR3 nucleotide sequence: TGTGCCAGCAGCTTTCCCGCGGGAGGGCCCACAGATACGCAGTATTTT. Combining the CDR3 with reference TRBV7-2 and TRBJ2-3 gives the whole variable domain GAGVSQSPSNKVTEKGKDVELRCDPISGHTALYWYRQSLGQGLEFLIYFQGNSAPDKSGLPSDRFSAERTGGSVSTLTIQRTQQEDSAVYLCASSFPAGGPTDTQYFGPGTRLTVL.

This rearrangement joins TRBV6-1 to TRBJ2-3; D may be TRBD2 (6 bases). The CDR3 runs 17 residues. Germline V gene data show CDR1 as MNHNS and CDR2 as SASEGT. The germline V and J ends were trimmed by 2 bases and 4 bases, with 19 bases remaining between them. The CDR3 loop reads CASSESVWAGTADTQYF. CDR3 nucleotides: TGTGCCAGCAGTGAATCAGTTTGGGCGGGAACCGCAGATACGCAGTATTTT.